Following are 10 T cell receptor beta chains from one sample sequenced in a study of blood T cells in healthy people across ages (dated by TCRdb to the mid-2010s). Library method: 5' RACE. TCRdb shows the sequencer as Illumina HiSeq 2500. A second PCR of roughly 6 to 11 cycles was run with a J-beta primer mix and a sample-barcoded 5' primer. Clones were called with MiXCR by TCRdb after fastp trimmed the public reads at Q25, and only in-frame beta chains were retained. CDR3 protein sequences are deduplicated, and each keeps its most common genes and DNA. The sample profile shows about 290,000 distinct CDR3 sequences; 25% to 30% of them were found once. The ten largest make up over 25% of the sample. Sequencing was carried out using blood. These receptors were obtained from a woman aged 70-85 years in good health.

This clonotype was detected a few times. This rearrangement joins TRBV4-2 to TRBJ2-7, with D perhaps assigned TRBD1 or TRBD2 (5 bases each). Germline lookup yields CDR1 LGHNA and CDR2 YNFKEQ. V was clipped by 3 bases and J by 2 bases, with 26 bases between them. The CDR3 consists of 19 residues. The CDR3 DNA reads TGTGCCAGCAGCCAGGTTGCGGATACCGGGACCAGAGGCGCCTACGAGCAGTACTTC. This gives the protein CASSQVADTGTRGAYEQYF.

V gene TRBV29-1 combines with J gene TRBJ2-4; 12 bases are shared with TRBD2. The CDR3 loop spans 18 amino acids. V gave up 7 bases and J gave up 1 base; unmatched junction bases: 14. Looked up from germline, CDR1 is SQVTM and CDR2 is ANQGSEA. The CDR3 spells CSATSGRSGIIAKNIQYF. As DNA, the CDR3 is TGCAGCGCTACTAGCGGGAGGTCGGGTATTATCGCCAAAAACATTCAGTACTTC.

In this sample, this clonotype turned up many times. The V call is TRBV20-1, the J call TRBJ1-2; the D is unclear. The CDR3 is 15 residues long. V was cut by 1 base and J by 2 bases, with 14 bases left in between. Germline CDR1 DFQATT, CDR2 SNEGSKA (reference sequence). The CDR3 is CSARAFGRKNYGYTF. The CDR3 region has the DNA TGCAGTGCTAGAGCGTTTGGACGGAAAAACTATGGCTACACCTTC.

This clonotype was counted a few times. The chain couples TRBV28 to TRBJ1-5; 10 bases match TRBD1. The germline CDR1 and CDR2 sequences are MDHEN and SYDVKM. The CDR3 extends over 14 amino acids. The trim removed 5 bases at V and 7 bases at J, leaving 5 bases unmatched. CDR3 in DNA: TGTGCCAGCAGTCGGACAGGGGGGTTACAGCCCCAGCATTTT. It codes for CASSRTGGLQPQHF.

CDR3 in DNA: TGCAGTGCCAGTGCACTAGAAGATTTCTCCCGAGAGACCCAGTACTTC. The encoded protein is CSASALEDFSRETQYF. The chain combines TRBV20-1 with TRBJ2-5; possible D gene TRBD2, 5 bases. The V gene's germline CDR1 is DFQATT and CDR2 SNEGSKA (reference sequence). The CDR3 has 16 amino acids. Trimming left V 6 bases short and J 4 bases short, with 24 bases between.

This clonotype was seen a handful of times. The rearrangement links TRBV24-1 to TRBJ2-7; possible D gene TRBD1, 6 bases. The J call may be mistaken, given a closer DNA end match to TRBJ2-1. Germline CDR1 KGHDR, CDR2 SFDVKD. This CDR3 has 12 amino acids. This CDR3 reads CATSDPDREQFF. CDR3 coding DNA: TGTGCCACCAGTGACCCCGACAGGGAGCAGTTCTTC.

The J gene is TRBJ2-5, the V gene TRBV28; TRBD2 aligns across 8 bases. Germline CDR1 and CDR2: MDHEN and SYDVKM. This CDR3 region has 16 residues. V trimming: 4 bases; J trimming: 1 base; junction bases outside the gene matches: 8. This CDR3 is CASSSIAGTSQETQYF. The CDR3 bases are TGTGCCAGCAGTTCAATAGCGGGGACTTCCCAAGAGACCCAGTACTTC.

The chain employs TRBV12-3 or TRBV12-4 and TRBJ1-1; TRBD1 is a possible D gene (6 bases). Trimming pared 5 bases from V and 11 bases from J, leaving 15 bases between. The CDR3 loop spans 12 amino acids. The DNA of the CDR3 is TGTGCCAGCAGTCAAAAGCAGGGGAATGCTTTCTTT. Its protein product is CASSQKQGNAFF.

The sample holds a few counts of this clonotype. The CDR3 protein is CASSPIGDNEKLFF. The DNA for the CDR3 is TGTGCCAGCTCACCCATAGGGGATAATGAAAAACTGTTTTTT. The chain uses TRBV18 and TRBJ1-4, with D perhaps matching TRBD1 (5 bases). Germline V gives CDR1 KGHSH, CDR2 LQKENI. V lost 3 bases and J lost 4, with 9 bases in between. The CDR3 is 14 amino acids.

CDR3 loop: CASSLGGTTEAFF. For the CDR3, the DNA is TGTGCCAGCAGCCTAGGGGGGACCACTGAAGCTTTCTTT. V and J are TRBV7-3 and TRBJ1-1; D perhaps matches TRBD1 (6 bases). The CDR3 extends over 13 amino acids. Trimming removed 5 bases at V and 4 bases at J, with 11 bases between. CDR1 is SGHTA and CDR2 is FQGTGA in the germline V gene. Using reference TRBV7-3 and TRBJ1-1 for the parts outside the CDR3, the full variable domain is GAGVSQTPSNKVTEKGKYVELRCDPISGHTALYWYRQSLGQGPEFLIYFQGTGAADDSGLPNDRFFAVRPEGSVSTLKIQRTERGDSAVYLCASSLGGTTEAFFGQGTRLTVV.